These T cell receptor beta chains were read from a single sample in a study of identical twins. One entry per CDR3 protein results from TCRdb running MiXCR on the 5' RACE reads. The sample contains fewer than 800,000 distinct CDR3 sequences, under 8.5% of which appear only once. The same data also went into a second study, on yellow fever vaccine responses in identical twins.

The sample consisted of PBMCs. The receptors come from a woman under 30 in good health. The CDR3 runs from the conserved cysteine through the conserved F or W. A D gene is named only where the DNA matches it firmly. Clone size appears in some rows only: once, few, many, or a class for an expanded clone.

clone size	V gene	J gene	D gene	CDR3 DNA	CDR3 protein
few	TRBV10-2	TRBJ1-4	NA	TGCGCCAGCAGTGAGTCGGAGAGGGGCAATGAAAAACTGTTTTTT	CASSESERGNEKLFF
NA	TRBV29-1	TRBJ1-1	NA	TGCAGCGTTGTCAATAAAATGAACACTGAAGCTTTCTTT	CSVVNKMNTEAFF
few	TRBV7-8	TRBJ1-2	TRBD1	TGTGCCAGCAGCTTAGAGAGGGACAGTAGCCATGGCTACACCTTC	CASSLERDSSHGYTF
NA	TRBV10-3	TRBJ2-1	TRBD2	TGTGCCATCCATCGCGGGGGGATCCGTATGGGAAACAATGAGCAGTTCTTC	CAIHRGGIRMGNNEQFF
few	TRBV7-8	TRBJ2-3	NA	TGTGCCAGCAGCGGGTTGGTCCAGCGGACTGCTAGCACAGATACGCAGTATTTT	CASSGLVQRTASTDTQYF
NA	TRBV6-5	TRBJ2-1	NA	TGTGCCAGCAGTTACTCTTTGGGGGGCGGGGGCCCCTACAATGAGCAGTTCTTC	CASSYSLGGGGPYNEQFF
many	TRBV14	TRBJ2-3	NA	TGTGCCAGCAGCCAAGAGAACCCGTATGCCCGGCTCAGCACAGATACGCAGTATTTT	CASSQENPYARLSTDTQYF
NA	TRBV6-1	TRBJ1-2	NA	TGTGCCAGCAGCCCGGGGCGCCACCCTAACTATGGCTACACCTTC	CASSPGRHPNYGYTF
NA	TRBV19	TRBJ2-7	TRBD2	TGTGCCAGTAACCCTGGGGGGGGTTACGAGCAGTACTTC	CASNPGGGYEQYF
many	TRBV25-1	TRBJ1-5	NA	TGTGCCAGCAGTGAGGGGAATCAGCCCCAGCATTTT	CASSEGNQPQHF
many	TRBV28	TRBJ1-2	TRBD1	TGTGCCAGCAGTCCGGGACAGGGCTACTATGGCTACACCTTC	CASSPGQGYYGYTF
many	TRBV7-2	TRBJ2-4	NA	TGTGCCAGCAGCCCAGGGGCGGGTTTAGCCAAAAACATTCAGTACTTC	CASSPGAGLAKNIQYF
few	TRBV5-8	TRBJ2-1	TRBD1	TGTGCCAGCAGCTGGACAGGGGTACTCTCCTACAATGAGCAGTTCTTC	CASSWTGVLSYNEQFF
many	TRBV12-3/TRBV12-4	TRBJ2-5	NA	TGTGCCAGCAGCCCAGAAGTAGTCCAAGAGACCCAGTACTTC	CASSPEVVQETQYF
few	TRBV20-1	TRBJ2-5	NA	TGCAGTGCTAGAGCCGCAGGGCGGGAGACCCAGTACTTC	CSARAAGRETQYF
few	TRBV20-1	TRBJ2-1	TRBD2	TGCAGTGCTCCAAGGATGGTAGCGGGAGAGTTGGAAAATGAGCAGTTCTTC	CSAPRMVAGELENEQFF
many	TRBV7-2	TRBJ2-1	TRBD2	TGTGCCAGCAGCTCTGGACTAGCGGGGTCTGAGCAGTTCTTC	CASSSGLAGSEQFF
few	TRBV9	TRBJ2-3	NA	TGTGCCAGCAGCGTAGGTCGGGAGCCAGATACGCAGTATTTT	CASSVGREPDTQYF
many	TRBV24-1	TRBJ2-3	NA	TGTGCCACCAGTGAACGCCGACGTAAAGCTGGGGATACGCAGTATTTT	CATSERRRKAGDTQYF
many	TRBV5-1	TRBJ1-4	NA	TGCGCCAGCAGCTCTACTGGACATGCAGACGAAAAACTGTTTTTT	CASSSTGHADEKLFF
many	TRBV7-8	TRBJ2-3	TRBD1	TGTGCCAGCAGCACAGGGGTTGGCGCAGATACGCAGTATTTT	CASSTGVGADTQYF
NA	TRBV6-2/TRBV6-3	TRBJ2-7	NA	TGTGCCAGCAGCTCCTTTGGGACACAAGACGAGCAGTACTTC	CASSSFGTQDEQYF
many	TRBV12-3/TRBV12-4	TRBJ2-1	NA	TGTGCCAGCAGTTTGAGGTCCAATGAGCAGTTCTTC	CASSLRSNEQFF
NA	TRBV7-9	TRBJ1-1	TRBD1	TGTGCCAGCAGCGCACGACAGGGTGGTCTGGGGGTAGAAGCTTTCTTT	CASSARQGGLGVEAFF
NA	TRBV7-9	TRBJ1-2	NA	TGTGCCAGCAGCCGGACAGTTAATGGCTACACCTTC	CASSRTVNGYTF
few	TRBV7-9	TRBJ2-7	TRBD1	TGTGCCAGCCTGGGACAGCCATCATACGAGCAGTACTTC	CASLGQPSYEQYF
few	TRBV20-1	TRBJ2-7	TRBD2	TGCAGTGCAGTGGGGCGGGAGCGGTGGAACGAGCAGTACTTC	CSAVGRERWNEQYF
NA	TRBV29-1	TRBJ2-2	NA	TGCAGCGTTGTTTGGTATCCGAACACCGGGGAGCTGTTTTTT	CSVVWYPNTGELFF
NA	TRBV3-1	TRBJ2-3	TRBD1	TGTGCCAGCTGCCAAGTTTTCAGGGGGAGTGGGTCCTGGTCCGGAGATACGCAGTATTTT	CASCQVFRGSGSWSGDTQYF
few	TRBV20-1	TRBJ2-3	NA	TGCAGTGCCAAAACCCGGACAGATACGCAGTATTTT	CSAKTRTDTQYF
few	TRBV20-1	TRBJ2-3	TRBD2	TGCAGTGCTAGAATTCTGGCGGGAGGAACAGATACGCAGTATTTT	CSARILAGGTDTQYF
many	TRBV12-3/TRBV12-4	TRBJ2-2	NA	TGTGCCAGCATCAGGGGTCAAAACACCGGGGAGCTGTTTTTT	CASIRGQNTGELFF
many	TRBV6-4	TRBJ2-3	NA	TGTGCCAGCACGTCACAATCATCCACAGATACGCAGTATTTT	CASTSQSSTDTQYF
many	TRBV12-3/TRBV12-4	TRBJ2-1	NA	TGTGCCAGCAAAATTCGCTATGAGCAGTTCTTC	CASKIRYEQFF
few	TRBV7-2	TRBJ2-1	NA	TGTGCCAGCAGTTTATCGTCTGGGGGCCCCTACAATGAGCAGTTCTTC	CASSLSSGGPYNEQFF
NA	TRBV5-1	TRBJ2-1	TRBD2	TGCGCCAGCAGCACCACTAGCGGGGGGGCCCATGAGCAGTTCTTC	CASSTTSGGAHEQFF
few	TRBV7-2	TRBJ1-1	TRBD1	TGTGCCAGCAGCTTAGGAGTGGGACAGCTCAACACTGAAGCTTTCTTT	CASSLGVGQLNTEAFF
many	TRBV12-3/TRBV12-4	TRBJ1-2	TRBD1	TGTGCCAGCAGTTTAGCAGGGGGACAGTTGAACTATGGCTACACCTTC	CASSLAGGQLNYGYTF
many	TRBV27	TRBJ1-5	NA	TGTGCCAGCAGTTTAATGTATGGGGAGTACGGACAGCCCCAGCATTTT	CASSLMYGEYGQPQHF
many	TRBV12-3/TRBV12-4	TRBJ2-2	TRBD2	TGTGCCAGCAGCTCCATTAGCGGGGGGCGGGCCGGGGAGCTGTTTTTT	CASSSISGGRAGELFF
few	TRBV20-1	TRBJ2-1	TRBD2	TGCAGTGCTAAAATCATAGCGGGCCTCTCCTACAATGAGCAGTTCTTC	CSAKIIAGLSYNEQFF
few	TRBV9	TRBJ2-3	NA	TGTGCCAGCAGCTCCGCGGGTTTTACGACAGATACGCAGTATTTT	CASSSAGFTTDTQYF
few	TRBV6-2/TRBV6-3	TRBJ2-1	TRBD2	TGTGCCAGCAGTTACTCTTCTTCGGGAGGCGTTCTGAGGGAATCCTACAATGAGCAGTTCTTC	CASSYSSSGGVLRESYNEQFF
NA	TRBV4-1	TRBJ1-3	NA	TGCGCCAGCAGCCGCGGGGGTAGGGACACCATATATTTT	CASSRGGRDTIYF
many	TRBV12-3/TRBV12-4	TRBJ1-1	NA	TGTGCCAGCAGTTCAACCGGGTCTTACACTGAAGCTTTCTTT	CASSSTGSYTEAFF
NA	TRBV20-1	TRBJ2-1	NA	TGCAGTGCTAGAGGGCTAGCGAAGAGCTCCTACAATGAGCAGTTCTTC	CSARGLAKSSYNEQFF
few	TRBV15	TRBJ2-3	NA	TGTGCCACCAGCAGAGATTTCATCATCACAGATACGCAGTATTTT	CATSRDFIITDTQYF
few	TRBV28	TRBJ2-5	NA	TGTGCCAGCAGTTTTCGACAATGGGAGACCCAGTACTTC	CASSFRQWETQYF
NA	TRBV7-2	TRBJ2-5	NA	TGTGCCAGCAGCATACACGGTCAAGAGACCCAGTACTTC	CASSIHGQETQYF
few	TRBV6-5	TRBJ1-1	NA	TGTGCCAGCAGTTACTCTATGCAGGCGGCTACTGAAGCTTTCTTT	CASSYSMQAATEAFF
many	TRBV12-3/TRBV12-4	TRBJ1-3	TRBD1	TGTGCCAGCAGTACAAGACAGGGGGCCTTTGGAAACACCATATATTTT	CASSTRQGAFGNTIYF
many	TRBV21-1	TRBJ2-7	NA	TGTGCCAGCCAGGGGGCAGGAGCATGCGAGCAGTACTTC	CASQGAGACEQYF
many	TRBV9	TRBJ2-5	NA	TGTGCCAGCAGCGAAACCGGGGTTCAAGAGACCCAGTACTTC	CASSETGVQETQYF
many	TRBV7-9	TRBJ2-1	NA	TGTGCCAGCAGCTTAGGGGGTGTCAATGAGCAGTTCTTC	CASSLGGVNEQFF
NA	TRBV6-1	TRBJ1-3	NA	TGTGCCAGCAGTGCAGCGGGGACTGGAAACACCATATATTTT	CASSAAGTGNTIYF